The T cell receptor beta chain under discussion was sequenced for a study of T cells in Graves' hyperthyroidism and ophthalmopathy. Findings and caveats of the study: Most thyroid clonotypes that were expanded above 0.001 also turned up in blood.

Amplified regions were TCR beta CDR3 sequences from RNA transcripts. Researchers ran a first-round RT-PCR on the TCR CDR3 using the HTBI primer set. One entry per CDR3 protein, called by TCRdb with MiXCR from the multiplex PCR reads. The repertoire has about 560,000 distinct CDR3 sequences, about half of them found once; the top ten carry roughly 8.2%. Remarks on this clonotype: What it recognizes is unknown.

Patients were excluded for uncontrolled infection, other autoimmune disease, pregnancy or lactation. Diagnoses were made from clinical symptoms, serum measures (thyroxine and TRAb), thyroid ultrasound and orbital computed tomography. The CDR3 runs 13 residues. V dropped 8 bases and J dropped 6; count of bases not matched to a gene: 7. Germline V gene sequence: CDR1 MGHDK, CDR2 SYGVNS. The rearrangement uses TRBV25-1 and TRBJ1-2, with TRBD1 identical over 9 bases. The sequencing input was peripheral blood or thyroid tissue (not recorded which). This receptor was identified in a woman aged 18-29 years with Graves' hyperthyroidism. The CDR3 here is CASDRDRANGYTF. The CDR3 DNA reads TGTGCCAGCGATCGGGACAGGGCAAATGGCTACACCTTC.